This passage covers 22 T cell receptor beta chains from one sample sequenced in a study of metastatic and nonmetastatic thyroid tumors. TCRdb used MiXCR to call clones anew from the PCR reads. In the table there are about 30,000 clones, under 4.5% of which are singletons. The entire patient cohort was treatment-naive prior to thyroid surgery. The sequenced sample was blood. The source of these receptors is a female donor with papillary thyroid cancer or a benign thyroid nodule (not recorded which). Some clones in this sample may be carry-over from other donors' samples.

This clone was seen many times. A read error is possible here, since a much larger clone lies one base away. This sample also contains other DNA sequences that code for the same CDR3. The V and J genes are TRBV28 and TRBJ1-1, with D tentatively TRBD1 (5 bases). Deletions cut 1 base from V and 4 bases from J, with 19 bases between. The CDR3 is 17 residues long. The germline V gene has CDR1 MDHEN and CDR2 SYDVKM. The chain's CDR3 is CASSLSPGNALSTEAFF. CDR3 nucleotide sequence: TGTGCCAGCAGTTTATCCCCAGGGAACGCGTTGAGCACTGAAGCTTTCTTT. Drawing the rest from reference TRBV28 and TRBJ1-1, the complete variable domain is DVKVTQSSRYLVKRTGEKVFLECVQDMDHENMFWYRQDPGLGLRLIYFSYDVKMKEKGDIPEGYSVSREKKERFSLILESASTNQTSMYLCASSLSPGNALSTEAFFGQGTRLTVV.

This clone is medium-sized by share. The rearrangement uses TRBV12-3 or TRBV12-4 and TRBJ2-7, with TRBD2 matching 7 bases. This CDR3 spans 15 amino acids. J was trimmed by 0 bases and V by 3 bases; bases with no gene match: 5. The CDR3 DNA sequence: TGTGCCAGCAGTTTTTCGACGGGAGGCTCCTACGAGCAGTACTTC. Protein sequence: CASSFSTGGSYEQYF.

This clone was observed at least ten times. The chain joins TRBV3-1 to TRBJ2-1, with D perhaps matching TRBD2 (7 bases). This CDR3 contains 17 residues. V lost 4 bases to trimming and J lost 9 bases, with 25 bases between them. CDR1 is LGHDT and CDR2 is YNNKEL in the germline V gene (reference sequence). The CDR3 DNA reads as TGTGCCAGCAGCCCTCTCGGACTAGGGCGGTCCAGGGGTGAGCAGTTCTTC. It encodes CASSPLGLGRSRGEQFF.

The rearrangement joins TRBV6-2 or TRBV6-3 to TRBJ2-2; tentative D call: TRBD2 (5 bases). Germline loops: CDR1 MNHEY, CDR2 SVGEGT. Trimming cost V 6 bases and J 6 bases, with 11 bases left between them. The CDR3 length is 13 residues. CDR3 in amino acids: CASRPDYAGELFF. The CDR3, as DNA: TGTGCCAGCAGACCCGACTATGCCGGGGAGCTGTTTTTT.

CDR3 region: CASSVGLAGEETQYF. The CDR3 bases are TGTGCCAGCAGCGTAGGACTAGCGGGAGAAGAGACCCAGTACTTC. The rearrangement joins TRBV9 to TRBJ2-5, with 12 bases that match TRBD2. The CDR3 has 15 residues. Germline V CDR1 and CDR2: SGDLS, YYNGEE. Trimming removed 0 bases from V and 3 bases from J; junction bases left unmatched: 0.

The CDR3 here is CASNQNGGEAGYTF. The CDR3 DNA sequence: TGTGCCAGCAACCAGAACGGCGGCGAGGCTGGCTACACCTTC. This chain connects TRBV2 to TRBJ1-2, with unresolved D. This CDR3 has 14 amino acids. Per the germline V gene, CDR1 is SNHLY and CDR2 is FYNNEI. Trimming shortened V by 7 bases and J by 7 bases, and 19 bases separated the two germline ends.

The table lists this clone with many counts. This CDR3 is CASGLASNEQFF. The CDR3 DNA follows: TGTGCTAGTGGTTTGGCCAGCAATGAGCAGTTCTTC. The chain has TRBV12-5 and TRBJ2-1; D is undetermined. Germline V gives CDR1 LGHNT, CDR2 FRNRAP. Trimming took 1 base from V and 6 from J, leaving 4 bases between them. This CDR3 has 12 residues.

This clone was seen more than once but under ten times. The genes are TRBV6-1 and TRBJ1-1, with D unresolved. Trimming stripped 7 bases from V and 1 base from J, with 10 bases between. Germline CDR1 is MNHNS and CDR2 is SASEGT. CDR3 size: 13 residues. The CDR3 here is CASIRWENTEAFF. The CDR3, as DNA: TGTGCCAGCATTCGGTGGGAGAACACTGAAGCTTTCTTT.

This clone was seen many times. The gene calls are TRBV2 and TRBJ1-1, with no clear D. V dropped 3 bases and J dropped 7 bases, with 9 bases sitting between them. The germline CDR1 and CDR2 sequences are SNHLY and FYNNEI. This CDR3 has 12 amino acids. As DNA, the CDR3 is TGTGCCAGCAGTGATTGGGGAAGTGAAGCTTTCTTT. Translating it yields CASSDWGSEAFF.

This clone has at least ten counts. This sequence joins TRBV10-3 and TRBJ1-1; D call uncertain. V lost 0 bases and J 4 bases, leaving 9 bases between the germline ends. The germline gives CDR1 ENHRY, CDR2 SYGVKD. This CDR3 is built from 14 residues. The CDR3 DNA reads as TGTGCCATCAGTGAGTCGGGGTGGGGCACTGAAGCTTTCTTT. It translates to CAISESGWGTEAFF.

This clone appeared a few times. The rearrangement uses TRBV6-1 and TRBJ2-1; TRBD2 is a possible D gene (7 bases). Per the germline V gene, CDR1 is MNHNS and CDR2 is SASEGT. Between the trimmed V and J ends, which lost 6 bases and 6 bases, there was a span of 21 bases. This CDR3 contains 16 residues. CDR3 sequence reads: CASRGLEAGALNEQFF. The CDR3 nucleotides are TGTGCCAGCAGGGGTCTGGAGGCGGGGGCCCTCAATGAGCAGTTCTTC.

This clone was observed a few times. Different DNA sequences within this sample yield the same CDR3. The genes are TRBV28 and TRBJ2-2; D uncertain. CDR1 is MDHEN, CDR2 SYDVKM, per germline. This CDR3 comprises 15 residues. Between the trimmed V and J ends, which lost 7 bases and 5 bases, there was a span of 17 bases. This CDR3 reads CASTPRVRETGELFF. The CDR3 nucleotides read TGTGCCAGCACCCCTCGGGTTAGGGAAACCGGGGAGCTGTTTTTT.

This clone was detected ten times or more. This sequence joins TRBV24-1 and TRBJ2-3; a weak D match, TRBD2 (5 bases). Trimming left V 3 bases short and J 4 bases short, with 19 bases between. Germline V gene sequence: CDR1 KGHDR, CDR2 SFDVKD. The CDR3 is 17 amino acids. The DNA for the CDR3 is TGTGCCACCAGTGATCCCGGTGTCTTGGACTTGGCAGATACGCAGTATTTT. This translates into CATSDPGVLDLADTQYF.

There are many counts of this clone. V and J are TRBV30 and TRBJ2-5, with 8 bases fitting TRBD1. Trimming took 2 bases from V and 4 from J; bases not matched to a gene: 6. CDR1 is GTSNPN and CDR2 is SVGIG in the germline V gene (reference sequence). The CDR3 consists of 14 residues. The CDR3 DNA sequence: TGTGCCTGGAGTTTCAGGGGGCAGAGAGAGACCCAGTACTTC. The encoded protein is CAWSFRGQRETQYF.

Concerning this clone itself: Given a much more abundant clone one base away, this may be a read error. This CDR3 is also generated by other DNA sequences in the sample. This rearrangement joins TRBV20-1 to TRBJ2-7; D not certain. V lost 3 bases and J lost 1, with 7 bases in between. The CDR3 has 12 amino acids. Per the germline V gene, CDR1 is DFQATT and CDR2 is SNEGSKA (reference sequence). The chain's CDR3 is CSARGSSYEQYF. As DNA, the CDR3 is TGCAGTGCTAGGGGTAGTTCCTACGAGCAGTACTTC.

This clone appeared many times. The chain combines TRBV30 with TRBJ1-6, with D possibly TRBD1 on 5 matching bases. V dropped 0 bases and J dropped 8 bases, with 8 bases sitting between them. In germline, CDR1 is GTSNPN, CDR2 SVGIG (reference sequence). This CDR3 is built from 13 residues. As DNA, the CDR3 is TGTGCCTGGAGTGTAATAGGGGATTCACCCCTCCACTTT. Its translation: CAWSVIGDSPLHF.

In this sample, this clone is medium-sized. The CDR3 reads CARQATGSGNTIYF. The DNA for the CDR3 is TGTGCCCGACAGGCAACAGGGAGTGGAAACACCATATATTTT. The chain employs TRBV28 and TRBJ1-3, with D possibly being TRBD1 (6 bases). The CDR3 spans 14 residues. Germline lookup yields CDR1 MDHEN and CDR2 SYDVKM. V was clipped by 11 bases and J by 3 bases, with 17 bases between them.

The CDR3: CASSIGQGVRSPLHF. CDR3 bases: TGTGCCAGCAGTATAGGACAGGGGGTTCGCTCACCCCTCCACTTT. The rearrangement uses TRBV2 and TRBJ1-6; 10 bases align to TRBD1. The CDR3 runs 15 residues. CDR1 is SNHLY and CDR2 is FYNNEI in the germline V gene. V lost 5 bases, J lost 10 bases, and 8 bases stayed unmatched.

The chain uses TRBV4-2 and TRBJ2-7, with a tentative D call TRBD1 (6 bases). This CDR3 contains 15 residues. Per germline, CDR1 LGHNA and CDR2 YNFKEQ. V was cut by 4 bases and J by 5 bases, with 18 bases left in between. Here the CDR3 DNA reads TGTGCCAGCAGCCGTTCCCCGACAGGAGTGGACGAGCAGTACTTC. Translation: CASSRSPTGVDEQYF.

This clone was counted between two and nine times. V usage is TRBV28 and J usage is TRBJ1-2, with D possibly TRBD1 on 5 matching bases. Deletions cut 6 bases from V and 0 bases from J, with 17 bases between. Germline CDR1 reads MDHEN; CDR2 reads SYDVKM. The CDR3 sequence is 16 residues long. In DNA form, the CDR3 reads TGTGCCAGCAGCGACGGAACAGGAGTAACTAACTATGGCTACACCTTC. Residues: CASSDGTGVTNYGYTF.

This clone was seen only once. A junction boundary mismatches the germline segment, possibly from a read error. V and J are TRBV20-1 and TRBJ1-2; perhaps TRBD1 as D (6 bases). CDR3 length: 12 residues. Per the germline V gene, CDR1 is DFQATT and CDR2 is SNEGSKA (reference sequence). The CDR3: CRASNRAYGYTF. DNA for the CDR3: TGCAGAGCTAGTAACAGGGCCTATGGCTACACCTTC.

To note about this clone: One junction end disagrees with the germline gene, perhaps due to a read error. The rearrangement uses TRBV7-7 and TRBJ1-1; possible D gene TRBD1, 6 bases. The CDR3 consists of 13 residues. Germline-derived CDR1 and CDR2 are SSHAT and FNYEAQ (reference sequence). The CDR3 sequence is CASSLAQGSEAFF. In DNA form, the CDR3 reads TGTGCTAGCAGCTTAGCACAGGGAAGTGAAGCTTTCTTT.